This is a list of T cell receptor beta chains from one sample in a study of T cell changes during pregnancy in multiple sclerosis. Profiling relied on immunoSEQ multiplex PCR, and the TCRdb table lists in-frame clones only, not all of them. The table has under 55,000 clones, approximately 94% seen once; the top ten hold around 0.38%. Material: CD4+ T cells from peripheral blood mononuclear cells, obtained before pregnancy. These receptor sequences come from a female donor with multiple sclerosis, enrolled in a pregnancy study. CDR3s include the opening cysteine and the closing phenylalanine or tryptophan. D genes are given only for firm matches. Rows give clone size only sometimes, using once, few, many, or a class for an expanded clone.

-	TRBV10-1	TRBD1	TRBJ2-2	CASSELNRGIAGELFF	TGCGCCAGCAGTGAACTTAACAGGGGGATAGCCGGGGAGCTGTTTTTT
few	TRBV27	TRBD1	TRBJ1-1	CASSPQTGRKAFF	TGTGCCAGCAGTCCGCAGACAGGGAGGAAAGCTTTCTTT
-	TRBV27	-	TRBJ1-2	CASSFGAGRDGYTF	TGTGCCAGCAGTTTTGGGGCCGGCAGAGATGGCTACACCTTC
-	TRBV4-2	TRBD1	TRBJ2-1	CASSQGGTADNEQFF	TGTGCCAGCAGCCAAGGGGGGACAGCAGACAATGAGCAGTTCTTC
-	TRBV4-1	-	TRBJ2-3	CASSSTTGSDTQYF	TGCGCCAGCAGCTCCACCACGGGTTCAGATACGCAGTATTTT
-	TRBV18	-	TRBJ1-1	CASGTGFEAFF	TGTGCCAGCGGTACAGGGTTTGAAGCTTTCTTT
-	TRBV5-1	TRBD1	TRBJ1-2	CASDRTGVGYGYTF	TGCGCCAGCGATCGTACAGGGGTAGGCTATGGCTACACCTTC
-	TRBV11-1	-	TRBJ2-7	CASSLTLTYEQYF	TGTGCCAGCAGCTTAACACTAACCTACGAGCAGTACTTC
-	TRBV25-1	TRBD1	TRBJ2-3	CASSESTQGPSTDTQYF	TGTGCCAGCAGTGAATCCACACAGGGGCCTAGCACAGATACGCAGTATTTT
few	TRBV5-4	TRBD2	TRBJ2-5	CASSPGTSANKETQYF	TGTGCCAGCAGCCCTGGGACTAGCGCTAACAAAGAGACCCAGTACTTC
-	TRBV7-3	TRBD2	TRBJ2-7	CASSVISGRFSYEQYF	TGTGCCAGCAGCGTGATTAGCGGGAGGTTCTCCTACGAGCAGTACTTC
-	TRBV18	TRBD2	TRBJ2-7	CASSPRMGASGSYEQYF	TGTGCCAGCTCACCCCGGATGGGGGCTAGCGGGTCCTACGAGCAGTACTTC
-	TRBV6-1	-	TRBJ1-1	CASSEAGVREAFF	TGTGCCAGCAGTGAAGCAGGGGTGAGAGAAGCTTTCTTT
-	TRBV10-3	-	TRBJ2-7	CAISDDRIPAF	TGTGCCATCAGTGATGACAGAATTCCCGCTTTC
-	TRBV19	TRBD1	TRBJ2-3	CASRLTGAADTQYF	TGTGCCAGTAGGTTGACAGGGGCCGCAGATACGCAGTATTTT
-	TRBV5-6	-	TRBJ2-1	CASSLAGIVGEQFF	TGTGCCAGCAGCTTGGCCGGGATAGTGGGTGAGCAGTTCTTC
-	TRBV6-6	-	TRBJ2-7	CASSPWSRGEQYF	TGTGCCAGCAGTCCCTGGTCTAGGGGCGAGCAGTACTTC
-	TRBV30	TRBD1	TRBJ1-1	CAWKDGAGGTEAFF	TGTGCCTGGAAAGACGGGGCAGGGGGCACTGAAGCTTTCTTT
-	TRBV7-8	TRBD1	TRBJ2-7	CASSLDAGQGNEQYF	TGTGCCAGCAGCTTAGACGCGGGACAGGGCAACGAGCAGTACTTC
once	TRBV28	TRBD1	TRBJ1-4	CASSSVTRTGNEKLFF	TGTGCCAGCAGTTCAGTTACCCGGACAGGGAATGAAAAACTGTTTTTT
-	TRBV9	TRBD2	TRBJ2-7	CASSTSSGAYEQYF	TGTGCCAGCAGCACTTCTAGCGGGGCCTACGAGCAGTACTTC
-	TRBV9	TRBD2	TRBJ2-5	CASSVAGGRVGETQYF	TGTGCCAGCAGCGTAGCGGGCGGGAGGGTTGGAGAGACCCAGTACTTC
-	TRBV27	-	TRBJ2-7	CASSRGASSGFYEQYF	TGTGCCAGCAGCAGGGGAGCGTCTAGCGGATTCTACGAGCAGTACTTC
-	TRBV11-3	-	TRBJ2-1	CASSLEHSSYNEQFF	TGTGCCAGCAGCTTAGAGCACAGTTCCTACAATGAGCAGTTCTTC
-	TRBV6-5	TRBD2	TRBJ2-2	CASSWGLTRGELFF	TGTGCCAGCAGTTGGGGACTAACCCGGGGAGAGCTGTTTTTT
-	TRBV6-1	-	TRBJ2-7	CASSEVGAYF	TGTGCCAGCAGTGAAGTGGGGGCGTACTTC
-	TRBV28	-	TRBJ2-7	CASRKTGLREQYF	TGTGCCAGCAGGAAAACAGGGCTTAGGGAGCAGTACTTC
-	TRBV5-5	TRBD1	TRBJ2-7	CASSSTTGGEQYF	TGTGCCAGCAGCTCCACCACAGGGGGCGAGCAGTACTTC
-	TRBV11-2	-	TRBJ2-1	CASTLMEGGQFF	TGTGCCAGCACCTTGATGGAGGGCGGGCAGTTCTTC
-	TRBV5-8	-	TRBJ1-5	CASSQIGTQHF	TGTGCCAGCAGCCAGATCGGGACCCAGCATTTT
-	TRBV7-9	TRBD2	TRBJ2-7	CASSLLAGERGEQYF	TGTGCCAGCAGCTTACTAGCGGGAGAAAGAGGCGAGCAGTACTTC
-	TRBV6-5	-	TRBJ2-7	CASYDRRYEQYF	TGTGCCAGCTACGACAGGCGTTACGAGCAGTACTTC
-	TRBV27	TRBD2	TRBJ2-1	CASSPRTRVTDEQFF	TGTGCCAGCAGTCCTCGGACTAGGGTGACAGATGAGCAGTTCTTC
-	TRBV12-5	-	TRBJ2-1	CASGLVPTRSGPYNEQFF	TGTGCTAGTGGTTTGGTACCCACCAGGAGCGGCCCCTACAATGAGCAGTTCTTC
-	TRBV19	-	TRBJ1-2	CASTLRGIGYTF	TGTGCCAGTACCTTAAGGGGTATAGGCTACACCTTC
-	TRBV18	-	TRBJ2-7	CASSATGRPYEQYF	TGTGCCAGCTCAGCGACAGGCAGACCCTACGAGCAGTACTTC
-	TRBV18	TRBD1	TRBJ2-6	CASSPPGGPFSGANVLTF	TGTGCCAGCTCACCCCCAGGGGGCCCTTTCTCTGGGGCCAACGTCCTGACTTTC
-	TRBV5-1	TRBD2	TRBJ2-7	CASSSAQRTSGTDYEQYF	TGCGCCAGCAGCTCTGCCCAGAGGACTAGCGGGACCGACTACGAGCAGTACTTC
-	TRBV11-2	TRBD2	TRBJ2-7	CASSVTSGSPEQYF	TGTGCCAGCAGCGTGACTAGCGGGAGCCCCGAGCAGTACTTC
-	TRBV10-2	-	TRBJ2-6	CASSGSGTGANVLTF	TGCGCCAGCAGTGGTTCGGGGACTGGGGCCAACGTCCTGACTTTC
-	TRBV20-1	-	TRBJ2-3	CSALKADTQYF	TGCAGTGCTTTAAAAGCCGATACGCAGTATTTT
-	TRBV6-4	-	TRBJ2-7	CASSDSYGNSYEQYF	TGTGCCAGCAGTGACTCCTACGGGAATTCCTACGAGCAGTACTTC
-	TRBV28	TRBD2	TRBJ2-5	CASSLYRLAGGVPRETQYF	TGTGCCAGCAGTTTATATCGCCTAGCGGGAGGGGTCCCAAGAGAGACCCAGTACTTC
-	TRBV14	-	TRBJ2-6	CASSQERGPGANVLTF	TGTGCCAGCAGCCAAGAAAGGGGCCCTGGGGCCAACGTCCTGACTTTC
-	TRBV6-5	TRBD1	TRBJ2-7	CASSYTWDRTQEQYF	TGTGCCAGCAGTTACACCTGGGACAGGACCCAGGAGCAGTACTTC
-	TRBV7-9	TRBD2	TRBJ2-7	CASSLDLFVGLATYEQYF	TGTGCCAGCAGCTTAGATCTGTTTGTCGGACTAGCGACCTACGAGCAGTACTTC
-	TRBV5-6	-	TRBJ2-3	CASSFGQGTTQYF	TGTGCCAGCAGCTTTGGGCAGGGGACAACGCAGTATTTT
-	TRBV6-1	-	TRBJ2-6	CASSGRDTGANVLTF	TGTGCCAGCAGTGGCCGGGACACCGGGGCCAACGTCCTGACTTTC
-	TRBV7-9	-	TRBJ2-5	CASSPPRAKPQETQYF	TGTGCCAGCAGCCCCCCACGAGCGAAACCCCAAGAGACCCAGTACTTC
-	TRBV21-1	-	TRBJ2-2	CASSKARDGGNGELFF	TGTGCCAGCAGCAAAGCCCGGGACGGGGGTAACGGGGAGCTGTTTTTT
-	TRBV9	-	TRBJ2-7	CASSPRDSSYEQYF	TGTGCCAGCAGCCCGCGGGACAGCTCCTACGAGCAGTACTTC
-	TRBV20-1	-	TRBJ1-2	CSARVSYGYTF	TGCAGTGCTAGAGTATCCTATGGCTACACCTTC
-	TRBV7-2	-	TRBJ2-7	CASSGLRAYEQYF	TGTGCCAGCAGCGGACTGAGAGCCTACGAGCAGTACTTC